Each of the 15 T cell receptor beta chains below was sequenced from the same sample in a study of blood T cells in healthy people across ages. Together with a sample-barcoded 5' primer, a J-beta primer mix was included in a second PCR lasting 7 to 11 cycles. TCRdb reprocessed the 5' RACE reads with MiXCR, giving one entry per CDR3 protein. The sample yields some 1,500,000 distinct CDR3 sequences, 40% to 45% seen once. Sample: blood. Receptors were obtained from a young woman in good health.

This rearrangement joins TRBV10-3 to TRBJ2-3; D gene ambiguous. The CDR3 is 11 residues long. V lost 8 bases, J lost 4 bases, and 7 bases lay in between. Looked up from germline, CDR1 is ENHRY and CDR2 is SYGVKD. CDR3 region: CAIGVPDTQYF. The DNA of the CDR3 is TGTGCCATCGGGGTCCCAGATACGCAGTATTTT.

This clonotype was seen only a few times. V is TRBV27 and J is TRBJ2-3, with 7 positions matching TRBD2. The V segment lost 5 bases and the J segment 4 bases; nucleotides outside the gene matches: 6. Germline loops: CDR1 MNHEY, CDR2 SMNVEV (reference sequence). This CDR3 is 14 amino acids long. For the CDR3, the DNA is TGTGCCAGCAGTCACCGACTAGCTCCAGATACGCAGTATTTT. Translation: CASSHRLAPDTQYF.

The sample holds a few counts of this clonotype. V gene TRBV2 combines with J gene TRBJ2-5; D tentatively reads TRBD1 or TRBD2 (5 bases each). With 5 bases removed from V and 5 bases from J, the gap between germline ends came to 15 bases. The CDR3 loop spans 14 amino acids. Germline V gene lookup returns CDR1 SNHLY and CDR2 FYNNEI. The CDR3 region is CASSWDGHGETQYF. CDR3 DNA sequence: TGTGCCAGCAGTTGGGACGGCCACGGGGAGACCCAGTACTTC. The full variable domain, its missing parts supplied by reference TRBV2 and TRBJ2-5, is EPEVTQTPSHQVTQMGQEVILRCVPISNHLYFYWYRQILGQKVEFLVSFYNNEISEKSEIFDDQFSVERPDGSNFTLKIRSTKLEDSAMYFCASSWDGHGETQYFGPGTRLLVL.

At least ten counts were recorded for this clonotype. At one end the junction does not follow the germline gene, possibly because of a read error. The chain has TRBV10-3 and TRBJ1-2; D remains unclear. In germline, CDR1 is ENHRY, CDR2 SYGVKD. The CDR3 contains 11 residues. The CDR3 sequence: CALRGYEGYTF. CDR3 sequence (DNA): TGTGCCCTCAGAGGGTATGAGGGCTACACCTTC.

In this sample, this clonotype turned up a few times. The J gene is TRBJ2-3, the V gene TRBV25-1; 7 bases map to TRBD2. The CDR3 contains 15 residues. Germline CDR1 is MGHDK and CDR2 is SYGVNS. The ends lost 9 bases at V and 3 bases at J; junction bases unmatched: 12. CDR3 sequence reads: CASSPPGLRTDTQYF. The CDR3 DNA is TGTGCCAGTAGCCCCCCGGGACTAAGGACAGATACGCAGTATTTT. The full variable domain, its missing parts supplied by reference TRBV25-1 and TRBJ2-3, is EADIYQTPRYLVIGTGKKITLECSQTMGHDKMYWYQQDPGMELHLIHYSYGVNSTEKGDLSSESTVSRIRTEHFPLTLESARPSHTSQYLCASSPPGLRTDTQYFGPGTRLTVL.

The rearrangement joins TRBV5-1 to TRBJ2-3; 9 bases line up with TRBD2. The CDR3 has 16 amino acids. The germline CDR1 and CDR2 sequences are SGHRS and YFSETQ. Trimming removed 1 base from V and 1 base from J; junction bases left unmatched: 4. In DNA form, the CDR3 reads TGCGCCAGCAGCTTGTCCAGGACTAGCGGCACAGATACGCAGTATTTT. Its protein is CASSLSRTSGTDTQYF.

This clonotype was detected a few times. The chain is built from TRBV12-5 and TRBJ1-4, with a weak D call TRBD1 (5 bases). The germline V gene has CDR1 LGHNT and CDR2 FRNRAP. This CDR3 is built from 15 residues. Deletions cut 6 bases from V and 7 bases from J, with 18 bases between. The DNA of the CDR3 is TGTGCTAGTGGCTCAACCAGGGCGAGACGTGAAAAACTGTTTTTT. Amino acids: CASGSTRARREKLFF.

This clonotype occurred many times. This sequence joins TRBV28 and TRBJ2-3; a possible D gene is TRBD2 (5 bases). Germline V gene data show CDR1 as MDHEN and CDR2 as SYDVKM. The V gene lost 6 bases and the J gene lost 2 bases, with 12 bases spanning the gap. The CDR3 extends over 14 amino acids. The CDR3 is CASSLSGNTDTQYF. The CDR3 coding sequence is TGTGCCAGCAGCTTAAGCGGTAACACAGATACGCAGTATTTT.

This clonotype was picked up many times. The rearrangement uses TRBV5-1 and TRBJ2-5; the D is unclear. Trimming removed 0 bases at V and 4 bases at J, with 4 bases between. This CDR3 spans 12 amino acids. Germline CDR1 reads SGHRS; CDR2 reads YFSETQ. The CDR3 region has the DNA TGCGCCAGCAGCTTGGGGAGAGAGACCCAGTACTTC. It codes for CASSLGRETQYF.

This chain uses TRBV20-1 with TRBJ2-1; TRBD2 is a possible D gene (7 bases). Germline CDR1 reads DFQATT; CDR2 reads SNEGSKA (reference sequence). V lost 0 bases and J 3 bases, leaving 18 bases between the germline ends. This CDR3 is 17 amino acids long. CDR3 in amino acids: CSARDQKAGQLYNEQFF. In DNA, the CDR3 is TGCAGTGCTAGAGATCAAAAAGCGGGACAACTCTACAATGAGCAGTTCTTC.

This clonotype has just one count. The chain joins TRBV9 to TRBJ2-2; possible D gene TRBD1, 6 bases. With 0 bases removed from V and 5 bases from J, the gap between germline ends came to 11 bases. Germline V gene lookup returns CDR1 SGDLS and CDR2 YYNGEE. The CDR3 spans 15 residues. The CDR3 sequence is CASSVDTGWTGELFF. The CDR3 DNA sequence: TGTGCCAGCAGCGTAGACACAGGGTGGACCGGGGAGCTGTTTTTT.

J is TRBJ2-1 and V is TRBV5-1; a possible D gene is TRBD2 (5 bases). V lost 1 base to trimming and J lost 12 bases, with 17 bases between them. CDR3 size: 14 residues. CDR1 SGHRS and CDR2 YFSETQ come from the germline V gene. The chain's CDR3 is CASSLSVVRDGQFF. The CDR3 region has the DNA TGCGCCAGCAGCTTGTCGGTGGTGAGGGATGGGCAGTTCTTC.

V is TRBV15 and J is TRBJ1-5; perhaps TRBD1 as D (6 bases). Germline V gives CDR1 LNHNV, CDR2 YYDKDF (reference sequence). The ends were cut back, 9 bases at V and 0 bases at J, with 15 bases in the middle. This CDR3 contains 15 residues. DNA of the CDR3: TGTGCCACACGGCAGGGGCAAAGTAGCAATCAGCCCCAGCATTTT. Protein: CATRQGQSSNQPQHF.

CDR3 sequence: CASSPGEQPGTDTQYF. The CDR3 nucleotides are TGTGCCAGCAGTCCGGGCGAACAGCCTGGCACAGATACGCAGTATTTT. The chain joins TRBV12-3 or TRBV12-4 to TRBJ2-3; D remains ambiguous. The germline V and J ends were trimmed by 5 bases and 1 base, with 16 bases remaining between them. The CDR3 loop spans 16 amino acids.

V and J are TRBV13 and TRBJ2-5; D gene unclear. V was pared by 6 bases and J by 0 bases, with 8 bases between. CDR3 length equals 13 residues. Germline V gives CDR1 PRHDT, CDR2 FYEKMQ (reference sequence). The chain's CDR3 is CASRPPYQETQYF. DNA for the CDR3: TGTGCCAGCAGACCCCCGTACCAAGAGACCCAGTACTTC.